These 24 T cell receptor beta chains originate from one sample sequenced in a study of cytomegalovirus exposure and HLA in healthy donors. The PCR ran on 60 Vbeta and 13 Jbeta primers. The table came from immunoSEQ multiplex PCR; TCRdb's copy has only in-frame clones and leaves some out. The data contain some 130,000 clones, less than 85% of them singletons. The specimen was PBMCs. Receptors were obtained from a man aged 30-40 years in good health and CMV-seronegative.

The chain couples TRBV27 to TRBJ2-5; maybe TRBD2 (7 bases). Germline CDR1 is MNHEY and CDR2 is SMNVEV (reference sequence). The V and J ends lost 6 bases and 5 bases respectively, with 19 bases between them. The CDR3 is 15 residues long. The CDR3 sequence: CASSRLTGGYETQYF. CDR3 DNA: TGTGCCAGCAGCCGCCTAACGGGGGGCTATGAGACCCAGTACTTC.

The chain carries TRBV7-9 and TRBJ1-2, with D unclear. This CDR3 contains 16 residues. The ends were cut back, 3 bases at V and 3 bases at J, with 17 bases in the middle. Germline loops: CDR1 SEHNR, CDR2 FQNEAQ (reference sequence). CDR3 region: CASSLEIGLSHYGYTF. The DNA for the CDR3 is TGTGCCAGCAGCTTGGAGATAGGCCTTTCTCACTATGGCTACACCTTC.

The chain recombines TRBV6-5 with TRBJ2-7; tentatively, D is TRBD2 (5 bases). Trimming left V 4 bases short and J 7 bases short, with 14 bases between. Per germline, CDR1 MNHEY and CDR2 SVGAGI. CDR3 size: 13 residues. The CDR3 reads CASSSGLLGEQYF. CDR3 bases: TGTGCCAGCAGTTCTGGACTCCTTGGGGAGCAGTACTTC.

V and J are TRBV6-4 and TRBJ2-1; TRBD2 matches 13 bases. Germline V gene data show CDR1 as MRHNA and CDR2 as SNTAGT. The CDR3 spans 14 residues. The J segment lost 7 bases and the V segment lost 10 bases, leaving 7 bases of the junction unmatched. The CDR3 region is CATRGLAGHNEQFF. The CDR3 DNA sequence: TGTGCCACGCGGGGACTAGCGGGGCATAATGAGCAGTTCTTC.

The chain's CDR3 is CASSPMGQGSYEQYF. DNA of the CDR3: TGTGCCAGCTCACCCATGGGACAGGGCTCCTACGAGCAGTACTTC. The chain joins TRBV18 to TRBJ2-7; 9 positions agree with TRBD1. CDR1 is KGHSH and CDR2 is LQKENI in the germline V gene. The V gene end was trimmed by 3 bases and the J gene end by 0 bases; junction bases not matched to a gene: 3. This CDR3 has 15 amino acids.

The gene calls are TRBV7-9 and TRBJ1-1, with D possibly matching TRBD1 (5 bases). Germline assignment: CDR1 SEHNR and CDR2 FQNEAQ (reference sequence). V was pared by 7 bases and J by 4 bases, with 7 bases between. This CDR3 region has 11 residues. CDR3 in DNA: TGTGCCAGCACCGGGGGCACTGAAGCTTTCTTT. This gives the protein CASTGGTEAFF. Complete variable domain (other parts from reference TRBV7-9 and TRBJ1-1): DTGVSQNPRHKITKRGQNVTFRCDPISEHNRLYWYRQTLGQGPEFLTYFQNEAQLEKSRLLSDRFSAERPKGSFSTLEIQRTEQGDSAMYLCASTGGTEAFFGQGTRLTVV.

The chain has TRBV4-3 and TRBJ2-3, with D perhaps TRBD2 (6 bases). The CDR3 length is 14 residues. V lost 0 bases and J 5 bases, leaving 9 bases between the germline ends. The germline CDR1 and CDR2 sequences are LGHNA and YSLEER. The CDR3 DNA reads TGCGCCAGCAGCCAAGATCTCGGGGGAGATACGCAGTATTTT. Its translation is CASSQDLGGDTQYF.

DNA for the CDR3: TGTGCCATCAGGGACTACACAGATACGCAGTATTTT. It yields the protein CAIRDYTDTQYF. This rearrangement joins TRBV10-3 to TRBJ2-3; possibly TRBD2 for D (6 bases). Deletions cut 6 bases from V and 2 bases from J, with 6 bases between. Germline assignment: CDR1 ENHRY and CDR2 SYGVKD. This CDR3 region has 12 residues.

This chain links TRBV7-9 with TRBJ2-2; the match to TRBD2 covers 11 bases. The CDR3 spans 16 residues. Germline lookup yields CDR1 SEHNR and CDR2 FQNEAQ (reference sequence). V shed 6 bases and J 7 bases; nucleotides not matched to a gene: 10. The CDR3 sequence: CASRLAGGPYSGELFF. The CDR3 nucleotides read TGTGCCAGCAGGCTAGCGGGAGGACCCTATAGCGGGGAGCTGTTTTTT.

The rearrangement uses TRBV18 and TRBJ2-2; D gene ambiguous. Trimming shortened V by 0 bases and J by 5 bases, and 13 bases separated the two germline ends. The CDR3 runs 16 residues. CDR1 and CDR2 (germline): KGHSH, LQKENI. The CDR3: CASSPPNPGITGELFF. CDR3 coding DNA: TGTGCCAGCTCACCACCCAACCCGGGTATAACCGGGGAGCTGTTTTTT.

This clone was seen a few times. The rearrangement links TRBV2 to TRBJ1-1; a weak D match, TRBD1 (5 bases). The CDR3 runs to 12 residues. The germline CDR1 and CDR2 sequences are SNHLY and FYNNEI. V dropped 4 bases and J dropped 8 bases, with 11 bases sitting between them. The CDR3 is CASSGKDREAFF. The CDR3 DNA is TGTGCCAGCAGTGGAAAAGACAGAGAAGCTTTCTTT.

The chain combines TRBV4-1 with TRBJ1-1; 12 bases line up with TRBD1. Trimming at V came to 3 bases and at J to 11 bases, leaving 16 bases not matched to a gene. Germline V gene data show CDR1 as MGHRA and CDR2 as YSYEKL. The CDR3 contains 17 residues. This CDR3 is CASSHLPRDRGRRVAFF. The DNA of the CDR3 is TGCGCCAGCAGCCACCTACCACGGGACAGGGGGCGCCGGGTCGCTTTCTTT.

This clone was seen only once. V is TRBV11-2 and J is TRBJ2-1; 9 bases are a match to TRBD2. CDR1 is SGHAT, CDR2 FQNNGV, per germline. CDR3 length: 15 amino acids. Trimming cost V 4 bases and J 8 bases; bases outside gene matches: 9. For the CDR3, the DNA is TGTGCCAGCAGCTCATTTAGCGGGAGTTGGTATGAGCAGTTCTTC. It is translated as CASSSFSGSWYEQFF.

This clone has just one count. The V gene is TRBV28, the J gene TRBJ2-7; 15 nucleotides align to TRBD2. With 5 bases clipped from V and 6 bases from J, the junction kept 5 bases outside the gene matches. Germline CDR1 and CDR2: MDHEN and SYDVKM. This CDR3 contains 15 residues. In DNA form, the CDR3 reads TGTGCCAGCAGTCCACCGGGACTAGCGGGAGGCGAGCAGTACTTC. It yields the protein CASSPPGLAGGEQYF.

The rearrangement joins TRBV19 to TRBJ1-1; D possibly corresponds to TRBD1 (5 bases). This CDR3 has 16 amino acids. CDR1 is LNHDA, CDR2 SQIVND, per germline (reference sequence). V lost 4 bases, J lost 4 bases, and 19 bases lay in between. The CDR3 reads CASSTYRTLRATEAFF. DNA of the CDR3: TGTGCCAGTAGTACCTACCGGACACTCCGGGCCACTGAAGCTTTCTTT.

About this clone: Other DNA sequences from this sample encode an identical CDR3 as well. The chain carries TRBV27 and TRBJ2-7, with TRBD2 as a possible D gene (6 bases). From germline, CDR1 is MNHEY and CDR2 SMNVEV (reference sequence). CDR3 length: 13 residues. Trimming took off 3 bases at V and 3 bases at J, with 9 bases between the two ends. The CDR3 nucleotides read TGTGCCAGCAGTTTCGCCGGGAGCTACGAGCAGTACTTC. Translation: CASSFAGSYEQYF.

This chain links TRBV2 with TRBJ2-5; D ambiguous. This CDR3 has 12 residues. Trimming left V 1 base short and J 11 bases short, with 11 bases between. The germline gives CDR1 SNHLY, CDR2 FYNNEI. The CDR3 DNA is TGTGCCAGCAGTGAAGGCCTTATGGAGCAGTACTTC. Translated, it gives CASSEGLMEQYF. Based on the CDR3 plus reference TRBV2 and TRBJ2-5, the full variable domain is EPEVTQTPSHQVTQMGQEVILRCVPISNHLYFYWYRQILGQKVEFLVSFYNNEISEKSEIFDDQFSVERPDGSNFTLKIRSTKLEDSAMYFCASSEGLMEQYFGPGTRLLVL.

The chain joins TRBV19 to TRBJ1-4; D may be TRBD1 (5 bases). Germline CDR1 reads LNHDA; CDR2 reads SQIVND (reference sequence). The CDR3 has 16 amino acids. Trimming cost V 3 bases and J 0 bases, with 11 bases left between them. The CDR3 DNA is TGTGCCAGTAGTATCCCCGGGGGTCCAACTAATGAAAAACTGTTTTTT. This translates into CASSIPGGPTNEKLFF. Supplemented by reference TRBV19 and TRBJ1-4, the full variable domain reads DGGITQSPKYLFRKEGQNVTLSCEQNLNHDAMYWYRQDPGQGLRLIYYSQIVNDFQKGDIAEGYSVSREKKESFPLTVTSAQKNPTAFYLCASSIPGGPTNEKLFFGSGTQLSVL.

The CDR3 DNA sequence: TGTGCCATCAGCACAACTTCAGCGGGAGGGCTCACAGATACGCAGTATTTT. Encoded protein: CAISTTSAGGLTDTQYF. The chain recombines TRBV10-3 with TRBJ2-3; 10 bases map to TRBD2. J was trimmed by 2 bases and V by 6 bases; bases with no gene match: 11. The CDR3 spans 17 residues. Germline V lookup: CDR1 ENHRY, CDR2 SYGVKD.

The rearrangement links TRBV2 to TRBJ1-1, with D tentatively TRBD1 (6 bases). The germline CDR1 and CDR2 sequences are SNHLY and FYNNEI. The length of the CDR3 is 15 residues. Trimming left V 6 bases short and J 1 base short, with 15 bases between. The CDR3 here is CASSERGIENTEAFF. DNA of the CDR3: TGTGCCAGCAGCGAGAGGGGGATTGAGAACACTGAAGCTTTCTTT.

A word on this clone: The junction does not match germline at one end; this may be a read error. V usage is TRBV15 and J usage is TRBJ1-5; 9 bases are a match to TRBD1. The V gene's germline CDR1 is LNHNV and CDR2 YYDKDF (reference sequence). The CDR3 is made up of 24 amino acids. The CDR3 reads CATSKGESNNCSYWGQGVLRPQNF. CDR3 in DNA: TGTGCCACCAGCAAGGGGGAGTCTAACAATTGTAGTTATTGGGGACAGGGAGTTCTGCGGCCCCAGAATTTT.

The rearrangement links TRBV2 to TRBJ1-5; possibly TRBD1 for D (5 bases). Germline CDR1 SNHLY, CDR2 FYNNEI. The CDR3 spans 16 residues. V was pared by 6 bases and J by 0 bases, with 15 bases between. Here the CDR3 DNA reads TGTGCCAGCAGGATGGGGGGAGTGGATAGCAATCAGCCCCAGCATTTT. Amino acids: CASRMGGVDSNQPQHF.

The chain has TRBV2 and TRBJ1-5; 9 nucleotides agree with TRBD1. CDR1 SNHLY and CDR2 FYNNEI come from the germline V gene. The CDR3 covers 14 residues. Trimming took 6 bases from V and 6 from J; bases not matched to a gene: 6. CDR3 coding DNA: TGTGCCAGCAGCGACGGGACAGGGTTTCAGCCCCAGCATTTT. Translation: CASSDGTGFQPQHF. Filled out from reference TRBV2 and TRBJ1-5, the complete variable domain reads EPEVTQTPSHQVTQMGQEVILRCVPISNHLYFYWYRQILGQKVEFLVSFYNNEISEKSEIFDDQFSVERPDGSNFTLKIRSTKLEDSAMYFCASSDGTGFQPQHFGDGTRLSIL.

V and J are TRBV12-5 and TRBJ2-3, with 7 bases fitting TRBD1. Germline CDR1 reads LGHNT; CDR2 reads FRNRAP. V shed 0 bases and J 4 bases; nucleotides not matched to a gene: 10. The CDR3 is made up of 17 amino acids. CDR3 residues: CASGLVRLGQRSDTQYF. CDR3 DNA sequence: TGTGCTAGTGGTTTGGTCCGCCTGGGACAGCGCTCAGATACGCAGTATTTT.